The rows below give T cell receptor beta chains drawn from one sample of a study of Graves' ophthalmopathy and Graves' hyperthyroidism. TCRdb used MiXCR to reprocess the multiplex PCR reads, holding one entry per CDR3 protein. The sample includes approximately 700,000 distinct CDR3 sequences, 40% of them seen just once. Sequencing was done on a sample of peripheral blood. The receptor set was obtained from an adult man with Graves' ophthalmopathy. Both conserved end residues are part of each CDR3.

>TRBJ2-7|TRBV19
CASSIAPTSEQYF
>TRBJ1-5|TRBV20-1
CSAIKDFSNQPQHF
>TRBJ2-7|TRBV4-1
CASSQPISGTPYEQYF
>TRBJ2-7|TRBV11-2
CASSLVPGRRGEQYF
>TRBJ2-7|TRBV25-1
CTSRDYRSGGSYEQYF
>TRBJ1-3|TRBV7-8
CASSTRTGGVSGNTIYF
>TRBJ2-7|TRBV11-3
CASSLTGKGEGEQYF
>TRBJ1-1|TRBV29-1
CSVGPVMDRGPEAFF
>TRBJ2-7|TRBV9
CASSRSRGTTIGGNEQYF
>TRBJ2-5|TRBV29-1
CSVASWPGETQYF
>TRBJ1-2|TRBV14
CASSQANYGYTF
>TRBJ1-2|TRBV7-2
CASSDRRRDGYTF
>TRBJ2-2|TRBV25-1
CASTPVSRTGELFF
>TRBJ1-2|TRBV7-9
CASSQKQGLDYGYTF
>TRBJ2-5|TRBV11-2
CASSHLTEETQYF
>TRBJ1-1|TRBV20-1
CSAGGGVKTEAFF
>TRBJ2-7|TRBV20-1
CSASRSRGQGAYEQYF
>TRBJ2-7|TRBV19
CASSRAGLRYEQYF
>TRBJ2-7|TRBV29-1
CSIEGRQGSYEQYF
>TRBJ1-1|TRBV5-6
CASSPATGSMNTEAFF
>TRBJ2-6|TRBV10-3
CAISDSGGNDYVLTF
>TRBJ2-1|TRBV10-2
CASSELRLAGGSNEQFF
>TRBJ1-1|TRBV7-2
CASSQVPTGVNTEAFF
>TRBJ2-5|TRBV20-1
CSAPGTSQETQYF
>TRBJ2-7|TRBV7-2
CASSLAATYEQYF
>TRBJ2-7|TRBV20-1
CSASAPRGTDEQYF
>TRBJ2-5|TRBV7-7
CASSAQPGTIAETQYF
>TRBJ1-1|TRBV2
CASTIPASLNTEAFF
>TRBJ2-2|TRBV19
CASTSGGNGGGELFF
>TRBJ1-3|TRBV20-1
CSASFLAGNTIYF
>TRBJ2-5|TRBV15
CATSRGAGAQETQYF
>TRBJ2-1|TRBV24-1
CATSVEDEQFF
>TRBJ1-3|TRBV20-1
CSAIPGVGNTIYF
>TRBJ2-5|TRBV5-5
CASGAGGAQETQYF
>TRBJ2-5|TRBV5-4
CASSLRGYQETQYF
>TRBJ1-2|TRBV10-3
CAISDGQRAYGYTF
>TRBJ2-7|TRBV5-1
CASSSRQGVEQYF
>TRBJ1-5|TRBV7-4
CASSEITGDQPQHF
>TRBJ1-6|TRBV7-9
CASSLDYSPLHF
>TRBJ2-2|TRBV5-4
CASSQDRMNTGELFF
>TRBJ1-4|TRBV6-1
CASSPTSTNEKLFF
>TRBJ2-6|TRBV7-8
CASSLVAGGNSGANVLTF
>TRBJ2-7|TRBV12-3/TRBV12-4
CASSSGDSNYEQYF
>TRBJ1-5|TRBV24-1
CAWSVYRDQPQHF
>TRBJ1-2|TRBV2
CASSQEPGSGGYTF
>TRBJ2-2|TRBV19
CASSPGSLAGTGELFF
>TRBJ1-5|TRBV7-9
CASSPGEGGGGGGQPQHF
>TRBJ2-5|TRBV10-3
CASSEAGGWETQYF
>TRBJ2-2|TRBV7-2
CASSPRQGRGTGELFF
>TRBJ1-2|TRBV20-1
CSAEGDGYTF